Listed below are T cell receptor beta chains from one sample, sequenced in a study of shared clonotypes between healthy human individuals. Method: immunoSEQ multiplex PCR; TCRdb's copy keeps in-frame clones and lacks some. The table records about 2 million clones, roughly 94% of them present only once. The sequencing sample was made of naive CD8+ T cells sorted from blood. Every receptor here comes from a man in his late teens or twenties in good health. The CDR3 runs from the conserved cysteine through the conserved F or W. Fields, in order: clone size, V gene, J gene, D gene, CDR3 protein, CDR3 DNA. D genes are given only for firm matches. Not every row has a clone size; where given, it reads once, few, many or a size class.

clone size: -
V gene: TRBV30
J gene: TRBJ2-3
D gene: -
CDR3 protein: CAWLGGGSWTNTDTQYF
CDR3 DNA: TGTGCCTGGCTTGGGGGGGGCAGCTGGACCAACACAGATACGCAGTATTTT

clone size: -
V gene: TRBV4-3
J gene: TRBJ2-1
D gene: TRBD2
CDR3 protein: CASTQGLAEAAYNEQFF
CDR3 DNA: TGCGCCAGCACCCAGGGACTAGCGGAGGCAGCCTACAATGAGCAGTTCTTC

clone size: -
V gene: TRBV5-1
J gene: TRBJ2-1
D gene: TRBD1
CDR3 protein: CASSPARGTYNEQFF
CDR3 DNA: TGCGCCAGCAGCCCCGCCAGGGGGACCTACAATGAGCAGTTCTTC

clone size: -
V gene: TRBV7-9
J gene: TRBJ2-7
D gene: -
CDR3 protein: CASFGRGSGYEQYF
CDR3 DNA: TGTGCCAGCTTTGGTAGGGGATCGGGCTACGAGCAGTACTTC

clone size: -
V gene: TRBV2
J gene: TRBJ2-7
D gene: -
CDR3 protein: CASSETGTAYYEQYF
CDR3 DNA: TGTGCCAGCAGTGAAACCGGGACGGCCTATTACGAGCAGTACTTC

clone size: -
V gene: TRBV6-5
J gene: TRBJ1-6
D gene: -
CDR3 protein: CASSPFSSYNSPLHF
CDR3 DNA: TGTGCCAGCAGTCCCTTCAGCTCCTATAATTCACCCCTCCACTTT

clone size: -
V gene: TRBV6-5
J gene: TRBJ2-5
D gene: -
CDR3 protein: CASSWGFRETQYF
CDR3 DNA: TGTGCCAGCAGTTGGGGGTTCCGGGAGACCCAGTACTTC

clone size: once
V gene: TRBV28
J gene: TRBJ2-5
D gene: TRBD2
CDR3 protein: CASSLYLGAGGVEETQYF
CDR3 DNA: TGTGCCAGCAGTTTATATTTGGGGGCGGGAGGAGTGGAAGAGACCCAGTACTTC

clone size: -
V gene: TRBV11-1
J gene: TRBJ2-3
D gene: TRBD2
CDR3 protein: CASSLAGLAGRDTQYF
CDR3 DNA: TGTGCCAGCAGCTTAGCCGGACTAGCGGGGAGAGATACGCAGTATTTT

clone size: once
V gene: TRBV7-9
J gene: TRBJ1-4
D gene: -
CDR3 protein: CASSGQGATNEKLFF
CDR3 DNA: TGTGCCAGCAGCGGCCAGGGTGCAACTAATGAAAAACTGTTTTTT

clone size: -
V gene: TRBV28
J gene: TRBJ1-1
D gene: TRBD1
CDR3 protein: CASSLSNRGVSAFF
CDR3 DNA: TGTGCCAGCAGTTTGAGTAACAGGGGGGTTTCAGCTTTCTTT

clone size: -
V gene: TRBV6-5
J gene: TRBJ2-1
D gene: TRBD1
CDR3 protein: CASSSTGNEQFF
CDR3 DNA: TGTGCCAGCAGTTCGACAGGGAATGAGCAGTTCTTC

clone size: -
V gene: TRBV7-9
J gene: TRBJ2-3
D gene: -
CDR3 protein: CASSSSYTDTQYF
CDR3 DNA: TGTGCCAGCAGCTCTTCGTACACAGATACGCAGTATTTT

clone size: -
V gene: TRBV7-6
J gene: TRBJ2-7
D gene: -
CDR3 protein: CASSLDWCFVEQYF
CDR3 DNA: TGTGCCAGCAGCTTAGATTGGTGTTTCGTTGAGCAGTACTTC

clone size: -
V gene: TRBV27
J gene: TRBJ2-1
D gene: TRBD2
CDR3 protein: CASSSDLAGSSYNEQFF
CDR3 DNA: TGTGCCAGCAGTTCCGACTTAGCGGGGAGCTCCTACAATGAGCAGTTCTTC

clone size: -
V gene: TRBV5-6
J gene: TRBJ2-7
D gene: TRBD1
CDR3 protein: CASSSGQGSAEQYF
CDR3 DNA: TGTGCCAGCAGCTCGGGACAGGGGAGTGCCGAGCAGTACTTC

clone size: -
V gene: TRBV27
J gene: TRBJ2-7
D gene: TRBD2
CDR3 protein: CASSPSFGLESYEQYF
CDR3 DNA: TGTGCCAGCAGTCCTAGCTTTGGACTAGAGTCCTACGAGCAGTACTTC

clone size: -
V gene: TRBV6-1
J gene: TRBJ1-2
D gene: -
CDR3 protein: CASSEEVYYGYTF
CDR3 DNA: TGTGCCAGCAGTGAGGAGGTTTACTATGGCTACACCTTC

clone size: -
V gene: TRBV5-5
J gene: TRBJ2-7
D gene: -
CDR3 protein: CASRYRASYEQYF
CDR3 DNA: TGTGCCAGCAGATACAGGGCCTCCTACGAGCAGTACTTC

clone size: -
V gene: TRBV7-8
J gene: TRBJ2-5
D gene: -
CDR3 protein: CASSDSEETQYF
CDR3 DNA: TGTGCCAGCAGTGACAGCGAAGAGACCCAGTACTTC

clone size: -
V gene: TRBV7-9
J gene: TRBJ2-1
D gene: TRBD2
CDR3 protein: CASRPSSGRSYNEQFF
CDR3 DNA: TGTGCCAGCAGACCAAGTAGCGGGCGCTCCTACAATGAGCAGTTCTTC

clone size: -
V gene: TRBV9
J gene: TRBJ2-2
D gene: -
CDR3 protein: CASSVVRDTYTGELFF
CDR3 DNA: TGTGCCAGCAGCGTAGTCCGGGACACGTACACCGGGGAGCTGTTTTTT

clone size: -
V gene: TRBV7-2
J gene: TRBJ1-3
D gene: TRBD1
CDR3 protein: CASSPGTGVEYAIYF
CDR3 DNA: TGTGCCAGCAGTCCCGGGACAGGGGTCGAGTACGCCATATATTTT

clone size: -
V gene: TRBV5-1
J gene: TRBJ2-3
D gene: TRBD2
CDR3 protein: CASSLAARERTDTQYF
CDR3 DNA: TGCGCCAGCAGCTTGGCCGCGCGGGAGCGGACAGATACGCAGTATTTT

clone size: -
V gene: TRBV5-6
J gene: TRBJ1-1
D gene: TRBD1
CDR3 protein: CASSSGGQGSTEAFF
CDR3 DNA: TGTGCCAGCAGTTCCGGTGGACAGGGAAGCACTGAAGCTTTCTTT

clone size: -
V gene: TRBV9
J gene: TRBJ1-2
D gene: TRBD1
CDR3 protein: CASSEGTDGDYGYTF
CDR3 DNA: TGTGCCAGCAGCGAGGGGACAGATGGCGACTATGGCTACACCTTC

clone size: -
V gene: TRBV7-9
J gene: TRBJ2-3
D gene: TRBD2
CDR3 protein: CASSLNSGGYTDTQYF
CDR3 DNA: TGTGCCAGCAGCTTAAATAGCGGGGGTTACACAGATACGCAGTATTTT

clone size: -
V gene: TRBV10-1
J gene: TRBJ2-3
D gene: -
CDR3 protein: CASSGLKGGTDTQYF
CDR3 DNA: TGCGCCAGCAGTGGACTGAAGGGGGGGACAGATACGCAGTATTTT

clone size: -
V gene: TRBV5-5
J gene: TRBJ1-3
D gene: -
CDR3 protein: CASTTIWHSGNTIYF
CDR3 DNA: TGTGCCAGCACCACCATCTGGCACTCTGGAAACACCATATATTTT

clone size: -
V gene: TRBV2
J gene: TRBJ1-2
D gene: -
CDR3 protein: CASSEEGVGYTF
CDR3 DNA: TGTGCCAGCAGTGAGGAGGGGGTCGGCTACACCTTC

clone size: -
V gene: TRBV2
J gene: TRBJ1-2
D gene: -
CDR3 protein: CASTPGGQLYGYTF
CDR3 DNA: TGTGCCAGCACCCCAGGCGGACAGCTTTATGGCTACACCTTC

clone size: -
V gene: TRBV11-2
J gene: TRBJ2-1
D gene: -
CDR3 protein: CASSSEYGGYNEQFF
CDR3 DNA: TGTGCCAGCAGCTCCGAATATGGGGGATACAATGAGCAGTTCTTC

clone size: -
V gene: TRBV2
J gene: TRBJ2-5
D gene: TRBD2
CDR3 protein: CASSEAGTSTYQETQYF
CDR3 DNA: TGTGCCAGCAGTGAAGCGGGGACTAGCACGTACCAAGAGACCCAGTACTTC

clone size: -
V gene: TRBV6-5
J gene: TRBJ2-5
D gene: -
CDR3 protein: CASSSRSYQETQYF
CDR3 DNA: TGTGCCAGCAGCAGCCGAAGCTACCAAGAGACCCAGTACTTC

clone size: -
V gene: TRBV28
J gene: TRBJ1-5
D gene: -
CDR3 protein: CASSSLEGQPQHF
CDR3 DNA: TGTGCCAGCAGTTCCCTGGAGGGTCAGCCCCAGCATTTT

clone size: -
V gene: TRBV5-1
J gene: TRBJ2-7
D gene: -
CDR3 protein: CASSLRQSYEQYF
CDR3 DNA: TGCGCCAGCAGCTTGCGACAGTCCTACGAGCAGTACTTC

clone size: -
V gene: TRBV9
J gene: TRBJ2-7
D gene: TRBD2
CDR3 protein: CASSSGLAELGEQYF
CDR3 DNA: TGTGCCAGCAGCTCGGGACTAGCTGAGCTGGGAGAGCAGTACTTC

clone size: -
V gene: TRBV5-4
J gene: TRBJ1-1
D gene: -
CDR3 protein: CASSLEDRGTEAFF
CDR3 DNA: TGTGCCAGCAGCTTGGAAGACAGAGGTACTGAAGCTTTCTTT

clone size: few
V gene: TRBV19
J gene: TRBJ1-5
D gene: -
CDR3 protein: CASSIDGTLNQPQHF
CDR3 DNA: TGTGCCAGTAGTATAGATGGGACACTTAATCAGCCCCAGCATTTT

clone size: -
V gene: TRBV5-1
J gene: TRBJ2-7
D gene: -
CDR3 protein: CASSLGAVWDF
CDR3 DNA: TGCGCCAGCAGCTTGGGAGCGGTTTGGGACTTC

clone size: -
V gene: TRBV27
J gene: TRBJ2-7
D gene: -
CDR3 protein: CATRDGEQYF
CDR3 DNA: TGTGCCACCAGAGATGGCGAGCAGTACTTC

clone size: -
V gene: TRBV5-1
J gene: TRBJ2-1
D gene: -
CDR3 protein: CASSPWGPPGGNEQFF
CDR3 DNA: TGCGCCAGCAGCCCCTGGGGCCCCCCCGGCGGCAATGAGCAGTTCTTC

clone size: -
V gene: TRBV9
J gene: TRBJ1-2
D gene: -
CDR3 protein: CASSVDARANYGYTF
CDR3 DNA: TGTGCCAGCAGCGTTGACGCGAGGGCTAACTATGGCTACACCTTC

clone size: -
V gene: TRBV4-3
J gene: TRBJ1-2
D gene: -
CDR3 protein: CASSQEKGGVGYGYTF
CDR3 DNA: TGCGCCAGCAGCCAAGAGAAGGGAGGGGTTGGCTATGGCTACACCTTC

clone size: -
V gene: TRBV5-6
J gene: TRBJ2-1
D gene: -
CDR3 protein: CASTLGGNNEQFF
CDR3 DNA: TGTGCCAGCACCTTAGGGGGGAACAATGAGCAGTTCTTC

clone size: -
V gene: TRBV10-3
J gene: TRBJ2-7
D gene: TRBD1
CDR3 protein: CAIRKGQGASSEQYF
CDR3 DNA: TGTGCCATCAGAAAAGGACAGGGGGCCTCCTCCGAGCAGTACTTC

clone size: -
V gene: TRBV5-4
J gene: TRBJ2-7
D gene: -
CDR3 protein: CASSAYTGSEQYF
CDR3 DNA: TGTGCCAGCAGCGCCTATACAGGGTCCGAGCAGTACTTC

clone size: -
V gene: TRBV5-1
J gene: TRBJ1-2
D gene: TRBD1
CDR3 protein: CASSPGQWYGYTF
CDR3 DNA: TGCGCCAGCAGCCCGGGACAGTGGTATGGCTACACCTTC

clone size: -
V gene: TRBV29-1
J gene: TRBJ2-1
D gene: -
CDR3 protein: CSVLPDSYNEQFF
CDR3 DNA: TGCAGCGTTCTACCCGACAGCTACAATGAGCAGTTCTTC

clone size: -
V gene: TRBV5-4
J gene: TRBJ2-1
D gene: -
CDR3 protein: CASSLGFQEQFF
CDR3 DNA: TGTGCCAGCAGCTTGGGGTTTCAGGAGCAGTTCTTC

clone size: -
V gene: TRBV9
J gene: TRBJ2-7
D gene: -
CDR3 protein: CASSVGQDPTYEQYF
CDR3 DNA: TGTGCCAGCAGCGTAGGGCAGGACCCTACCTACGAGCAGTACTTC

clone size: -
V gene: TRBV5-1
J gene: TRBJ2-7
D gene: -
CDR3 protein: CASSLLGGGSHEAYEQYF
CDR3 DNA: TGCGCCAGCAGCTTGCTGGGGGGTGGGAGTCATGAAGCCTACGAGCAGTACTTC

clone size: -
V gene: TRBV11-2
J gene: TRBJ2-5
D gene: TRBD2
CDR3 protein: CASSLGPDGGQETQYF
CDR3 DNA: TGTGCCAGCAGCTTGGGACCCGACGGGGGGCAAGAGACCCAGTACTTC

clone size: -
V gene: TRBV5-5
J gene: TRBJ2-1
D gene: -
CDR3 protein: CASSPENNEQFF
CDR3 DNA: TGTGCCAGCAGCCCAGAAAACAATGAGCAGTTCTTC

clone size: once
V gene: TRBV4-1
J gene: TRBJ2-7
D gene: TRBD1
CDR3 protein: CASSQEVGRGYEQYF
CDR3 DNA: TGCGCCAGCAGCCAAGAAGTAGGCAGGGGGTACGAGCAGTACTTC

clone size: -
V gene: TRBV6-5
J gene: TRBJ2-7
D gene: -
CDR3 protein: CASSYDGGPTYEQYF
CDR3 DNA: TGTGCCAGCAGTTACGACGGGGGCCCCACCTACGAGCAGTACTTC

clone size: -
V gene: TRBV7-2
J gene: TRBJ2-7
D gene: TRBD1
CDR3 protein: CASSFDRGEQYF
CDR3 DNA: TGTGCCAGCAGCTTCGACAGGGGCGAGCAGTACTTC